This entry lists 21 T cell receptor beta chains sequenced from one sample in a study of blood T cell repertoires in COVID-19 (dated by TCRdb to the early 2020s). Receptors were amplified or captured by the immunoSEQ multiplex PCR assay. In TCRdb, the immuneACCESS table is reduced to in-frame sequences with V and J assigned. These tables do not hold every clone; where another copy was compared, an unresolved V gene accounts for under half, and the others remain unexplained. The sample table records approximately 110,000 clones; approximately 90% of these occur just once. Of the sample, 32% falls within the top ten clones. Input material: peripheral blood. The receptors come from a woman over 75 with acute or convalescent COVID-19.

There are a few counts of this clone. This same CDR3 is encoded by further DNA sequences in the sample. The chain carries TRBV3-1 (or the pseudogene TRBV3-2) and TRBJ1-5, with no clear D. The length of the CDR3 is 15 residues. V was cut by 0 bases and J by 2 bases, with 8 bases left in between. Germline-derived CDR1 and CDR2 are LGHDT and YNNKEL (reference sequence). CDR3 coding DNA: TGTGCCAGCAGCCAAGATCTTTCGGGCAATCAGCCCCAGCATTTT. Protein product: CASSQDLSGNQPQHF.

The chain recombines TRBV7-9 with TRBJ2-2; TRBD1 agrees at 10 bases. This CDR3 comprises 17 residues. The V and J ends lost 5 bases and 4 bases, in that order; junction bases with no gene match: 10. Germline V gene lookup returns CDR1 SEHNR and CDR2 FQNEAQ (reference sequence). The CDR3 coding sequence is TGTGCCAGCAGCCAAAAAAAGGGACAGGGGTTCACCGGGGAGCTGTTTTTT. As protein: CASSQKKGQGFTGELFF.

J is TRBJ1-4 and V is TRBV3-1 (or the pseudogene TRBV3-2), with 12 bases lining up with TRBD1. The CDR3 length is 15 residues. From germline, CDR1 is LGHDT and CDR2 YNNKEL (reference sequence). V shed 4 bases, J shed 10 bases, and the junction held 7 bases outside the gene matches. The CDR3 bases are TGTGCCAGCAGCCTCGGGACAGGGGGCTTATCAAAACTGTTTTTT. Translating it yields CASSLGTGGLSKLFF.

This clone was recorded once. The chain has TRBV7-9 and TRBJ2-4; TRBD2 is a possible D gene (7 bases). The CDR3 runs to 13 residues. V was pared by 3 bases and J by 7 bases, with 10 bases between. The V gene's germline CDR1 is SEHNR and CDR2 FQNEAQ (reference sequence). CDR3 sequence: CASSFAGANIQYF. DNA of the CDR3: TGTGCCAGCAGCTTTGCGGGGGCGAACATTCAGTACTTC. The full variable domain, in which reference TRBV7-9 and TRBJ2-4 provide the parts outside the CDR3, is DTGVSQNPRHKITKRGQNVTFRCDPISEHNRLYWYRQTLGQGPEFLTYFQNEAQLEKSRLLSDRFSAERPKGSFSTLEIQRTEQGDSAMYLCASSFAGANIQYFGAGTRLSVL.

The chain couples TRBV28 to TRBJ1-5, with 9 bases identical to TRBD1. The CDR3 contains 15 residues. Germline assignment: CDR1 MDHEN and CDR2 SYDVKM. Losses at the gene ends were 4 bases for V and 4 bases for J; bases not matched to a gene: 5. CDR3 amino acids: CASSSTGGKNQPQHF. The CDR3 DNA reads as TGTGCCAGCAGTTCCACAGGGGGCAAGAATCAGCCCCAGCATTTT.

The chain couples TRBV2 to TRBJ1-2; perhaps TRBD1 as D (6 bases). The CDR3 is made up of 14 amino acids. V was clipped by 3 bases and J by 4 bases, with 12 bases between them. The germline V gene has CDR1 SNHLY and CDR2 FYNNEI. Here the CDR3 reads CASSEDSPSYGYTF. The CDR3, as DNA: TGTGCCAGCAGTGAGGACAGCCCTTCCTATGGCTACACCTTC.

The chain couples TRBV5-1 to TRBJ2-2, with D perhaps matching TRBD2 (6 bases). The CDR3 runs to 16 residues. Germline values: CDR1 SGHRS, CDR2 YFSETQ. V was cut by 0 bases and J by 2 bases, with 11 bases left in between. CDR3: CASSLVGGSNTGELFF. In DNA form, the CDR3 reads TGCGCCAGCAGCTTGGTCGGAGGGTCCAACACCGGGGAGCTGTTTTTT. The full variable domain, rest sourced from reference TRBV5-1 and TRBJ2-2, is KAGVTQTPRYLIKTRGQQVTLSCSPISGHRSVSWYQQTPGQGLQFLFEYFSETQRNKGNFPGRFSGRQFSNSRSEMNVSTLELGDSALYLCASSLVGGSNTGELFFGEGSRLTVL.

The chain couples TRBV19 to TRBJ2-3; D uncertain. The CDR3 runs 13 residues. The V end was cut by 6 bases, the J end by 5 bases, with 12 bases between. CDR1 LNHDA and CDR2 SQIVND come from the germline V gene (reference sequence). CDR3 coding DNA: TGTGCCAGTAGCAGTTTGAGAGGAGATACGCAGTATTTT. Amino acid sequence: CASSSLRGDTQYF.

Only one count was recorded for this clone. The rearrangement links TRBV28 to TRBJ1-3; 10 bases are a match to TRBD1. The V and J ends lost 3 bases and 4 bases, in that order; junction bases with no gene match: 3. Germline CDR1 and CDR2: MDHEN and SYDVKM. The CDR3 sequence is 15 residues long. The CDR3 sequence is CASSFDRGLGNTIYF. CDR3 sequence (DNA): TGTGCCAGCAGTTTCGACAGGGGGCTCGGAAACACCATATATTTT.

The V call is TRBV18, the J call TRBJ2-7; the D is unclear. The CDR3 has 12 amino acids. Germline CDR1 is KGHSH and CDR2 is LQKENI. V was pared by 5 bases and J by 3 bases, with 8 bases between. CDR3 protein: CASSSDNYEQYF. The CDR3 DNA follows: TGTGCCAGCTCATCAGACAACTACGAGCAGTACTTC. Filled out from reference TRBV18 and TRBJ2-7, the complete variable domain reads NAGVMQNPRHLVRRRGQEARLRCSPMKGHSHVYWYRQLPEEGLKFMVYLQKENIIDESGMPKERFSAEFPKEGPSILRIQQVVRGDSAAYFCASSSDNYEQYFGPGTRLTVT.

This clone has only one observation. The chain is built from TRBV9 and TRBJ1-1; 10 positions agree with TRBD1. CDR1 is SGDLS, CDR2 YYNGEE, per germline. This CDR3 contains 15 residues. Trimming took 3 bases from V and 4 from J; bases not matched to a gene: 6. The CDR3 DNA is TGTGCCAGCAGCGGCAGACAGGGGGCGGTCACTGAAGCTTTCTTT. Translated, it gives CASSGRQGAVTEAFF.

V usage is TRBV15 and J usage is TRBJ2-7, with TRBD1 matching 10 bases. Germline V lookup: CDR1 LNHNV, CDR2 YYDKDF (reference sequence). V dropped 0 bases and J dropped 4; count of bases not matched to a gene: 9. The length of the CDR3 is 17 residues. CDR3 protein: CATSRDEGQGTTYEQYF. In DNA form, the CDR3 reads TGTGCCACCAGCAGAGATGAGGGACAGGGGACGACTTACGAGCAGTACTTC. Full variable domain (remainder filled in from reference TRBV15 and TRBJ2-7): DAMVIQNPRYQVTQFGKPVTLSCSQTLNHNVMYWYQQKSSQAPKLLFHYYDKDFNNEADTPDNFQSRRPNTSFCFLDIRSPGLGDTAMYLCATSRDEGQGTTYEQYFGPGTRLTVT.

The genes are TRBV6-5 and TRBJ1-1, with unresolved D. Germline V gives CDR1 MNHEY, CDR2 SVGAGI. The CDR3 has 14 residues. V was cut by 8 bases and J by 7 bases, with 20 bases left in between. The DNA of the CDR3 is TGTGCCAGCCGCCTGATGGGCGCCGCCCATGAAGCTTTCTTT. Its protein is CASRLMGAAHEAFF.

The chain combines TRBV29-1 with TRBJ1-2, with D possibly matching TRBD1 (6 bases). Germline loops: CDR1 SQVTM, CDR2 ANQGSEA. V gave up 7 bases and J gave up 4 bases, with 10 bases separating them. The CDR3 totals 11 residues. The CDR3 region is CSGMTGYGYTF. In DNA form, the CDR3 reads TGCAGCGGTATGACAGGCTATGGCTACACCTTC.

The chain employs TRBV7-9 and TRBJ1-1; the D is unclear. Trimming took off 3 bases at V and 5 bases at J, with 10 bases between the two ends. The germline V gene has CDR1 SEHNR and CDR2 FQNEAQ (reference sequence). The CDR3 loop spans 13 amino acids. CDR3 residues: CASSLQDLTEAFF. The CDR3 coding sequence is TGTGCCAGCAGCTTGCAGGATTTGACTGAAGCTTTCTTT.

V is TRBV11-2 and J is TRBJ2-3, with 11 positions matching TRBD2. V trimming: 4 bases; J trimming: 1 base; junction bases outside the gene matches: 10. Germline V gives CDR1 SGHAT, CDR2 FQNNGV. The CDR3 covers 18 residues. Here the CDR3 DNA reads TGTGCCAGCAGCTGGTTAGCGGGGGGGCCAGGTGGCACAGATACGCAGTATTTT. Translated: CASSWLAGGPGGTDTQYF.

Details on this clone: Other DNA sequences in this specimen translate into the identical CDR3. The chain has TRBV24-1 and TRBJ2-3; 7 bases are a match to TRBD1. The germline V gene has CDR1 KGHDR and CDR2 SFDVKD. V lost 3 bases and J lost 3; bases outside the gene matches: 8. The CDR3 consists of 16 residues. The CDR3 region has the DNA TGTGCCACCAGTGATCAAGACAGGGAAGGGACAGATACGCAGTATTTT. This translates into CATSDQDREGTDTQYF.

V gene TRBV28 combines with J gene TRBJ1-2; 11 nucleotides agree with TRBD1. CDR3 length equals 15 residues. V shed 6 bases, J shed 5 bases, and the junction held 8 bases outside the gene matches. The germline CDR1 and CDR2 sequences are MDHEN and SYDVKM. This chain's CDR3 is CASRGQGAVTYGYTF. CDR3 bases: TGTGCCAGCAGAGGACAGGGGGCGGTTACTTATGGCTACACCTTC.

This chain joins TRBV7-8 and TRBJ2-1; TRBD1 might be the D (7 bases). The germline CDR1 and CDR2 sequences are SGHVS and FQNEAQ. Trimming pared 4 bases from V and 7 bases from J, leaving 17 bases between. The CDR3 length is 15 residues. CDR3 sequence: CASSSRQGGLNEQFF. The DNA for the CDR3 is TGTGCCAGCAGCTCCCGACAGGGAGGACTGAATGAGCAGTTCTTC.

The J gene is TRBJ1-1, the V gene TRBV2; D might be TRBD1 (6 bases). V was trimmed by 6 bases and J by 1 base, leaving 15 bases between them. The CDR3 consists of 15 residues. In germline, CDR1 is SNHLY, CDR2 FYNNEI. The CDR3 region has the DNA TGTGCCAGCAGCGACCAGGGGCTACGGAACACTGAAGCTTTCTTT. Protein: CASSDQGLRNTEAFF.

This clone was seen a few times. The chain links TRBV5-4 to TRBJ2-7; a possible D gene is TRBD2 (7 bases). The V end was cut by 2 bases, the J end by 6 bases, with 21 bases between. Germline V gene data show CDR1 as SGHNT and CDR2 as YYREEE (reference sequence). The CDR3 loop spans 16 amino acids. The DNA for the CDR3 is TGTGCCAGCAGCTTCGCGTTGAGGGGGGGCCCCCGCGAGCAGTACTTC. Its protein product is CASSFALRGGPREQYF.